This entry concerns a single TCR beta chain. Germline is not matched at one junction end, which may reflect a read error. This specimen comes from a study of blood T cell repertoires in COVID-19. Looking at the study overall: COVID-19 samples collected from the United States, Italy and Spain covered acute and convalescent phases. The analysed material was cDNA or gDNA that came from T cells, B-cell-depleted T cells, or PBMCs.

Data came from immunoSEQ multiplex PCR; TCRdb stores just in-frame clones and leaves some out. This sample carries some 490,000 clones, 88% of them seen once, and the ten largest clones take 8.3%. Living in 24 US areas, the participants were between 18 and 89 years of age. Cohort 3 recovered donors had two negative PCRs, clearance, or symptom resolution. CDR1 and CDR2 (germline): SGHRS, YFSETQ. This CDR3 contains 15 residues. The clonotype comes from a woman aged 60-75 years who had recovered from COVID-19. This chain connects TRBV5-1 to TRBJ2-2, with TRBD1 as a possible D gene (5 bases). Sequencing was carried out using PBMCs or T cells enriched from blood (not recorded which). The CDR3 nucleotides read TGCGCCAGCAGCTTGTATGGGGCTAACAGCGGGGAGCTGTTTTTT. This gives the protein CASSLYGANSGELFF.